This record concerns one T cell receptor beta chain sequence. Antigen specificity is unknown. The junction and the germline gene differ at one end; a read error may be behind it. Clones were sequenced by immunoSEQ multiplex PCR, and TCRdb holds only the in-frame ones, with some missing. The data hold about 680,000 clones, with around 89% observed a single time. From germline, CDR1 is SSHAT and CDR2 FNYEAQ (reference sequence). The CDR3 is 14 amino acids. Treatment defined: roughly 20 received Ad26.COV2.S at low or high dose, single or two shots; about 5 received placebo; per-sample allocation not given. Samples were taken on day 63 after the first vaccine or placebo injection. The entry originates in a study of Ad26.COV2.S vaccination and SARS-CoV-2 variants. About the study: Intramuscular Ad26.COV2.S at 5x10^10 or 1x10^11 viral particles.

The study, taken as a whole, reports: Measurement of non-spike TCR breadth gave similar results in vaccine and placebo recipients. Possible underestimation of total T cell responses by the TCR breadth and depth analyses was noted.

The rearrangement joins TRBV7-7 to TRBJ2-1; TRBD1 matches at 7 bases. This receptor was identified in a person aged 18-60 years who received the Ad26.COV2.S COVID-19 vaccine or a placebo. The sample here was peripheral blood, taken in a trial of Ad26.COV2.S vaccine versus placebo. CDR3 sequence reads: CASSLVKGAREQFF. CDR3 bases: TGTGCTAGCAGCTTAGTAAAGGGGGCGCGGGAGCAGTTCTTC.